These 8 T cell receptor beta chains were all obtained from the same sample, sequenced in a study of graft-versus-host responses after intestinal transplantation. For these receptors, no antigen is known. The assay was immunoSEQ multiplex PCR, and TCRdb's table has in-frame clones only and misses some. The sample contains more than 85,000 clones, just over 90% of which appear only once. Source: unstimulated CD8+ T cells sorted from spleen or lymph node cells, taken before intestinal transplant. The receptors here all came from a human donor who received an intestinal transplant.

Worth noting for this clone: Other DNA sequences in the same sample also yield this CDR3. V gene TRBV19 combines with J gene TRBJ2-7; D gene ambiguous. This CDR3 contains 13 residues. The ends were cut back, 1 base at V and 4 bases at J, with 8 bases in the middle. Germline CDR1 and CDR2: LNHDA and SQIVND (reference sequence). The CDR3 sequence: CASSIAPEYEQYF. Here the CDR3 DNA reads TGTGCCAGTAGTATAGCACCAGAGTACGAGCAGTACTTC.

V is TRBV2 and J is TRBJ2-4, with 8 bases identical to TRBD2. Germline-derived CDR1 and CDR2 are SNHLY and FYNNEI. The CDR3 runs to 15 residues. V gave up 6 bases and J gave up 2 bases; unmatched junction bases: 6. Written as DNA, the CDR3 is TGTGCCAGCAGAAGCGGGAGCGGGTCCAAAAACATTCAGTACTTC. This sequence encodes CASRSGSGSKNIQYF.

The chain carries TRBV9 and TRBJ2-1; TRBD1 might be the D (6 bases). Germline CDR1 is SGDLS and CDR2 is YYNGEE. The CDR3 is 15 amino acids. V lost 3 bases and J 4 bases, leaving 14 bases between the germline ends. The CDR3 region is CASSAWTASYNEQFF. CDR3 DNA: TGTGCCAGCAGCGCCTGGACAGCTTCTTACAATGAGCAGTTCTTC.

The gene calls are TRBV28 and TRBJ2-5; D ambiguous. V lost 3 bases and J lost 1, with 9 bases in between. This CDR3 region has 14 residues. Looked up from germline, CDR1 is MDHEN and CDR2 is SYDVKM. CDR3 nucleotide sequence: TGTGCCAGCAGTTTCAGAAGAATCCAAGAGACCCAGTACTTC. Protein: CASSFRRIQETQYF.

J is TRBJ1-1 and V is TRBV29-1; weak D call: TRBD1 (5 bases). Deletions cut 2 bases from V and 8 bases from J, with 12 bases between. This CDR3 has 12 residues. Germline CDR1 is SQVTM and CDR2 is ANQGSEA. CDR3 amino acids: CSVEWGGREAFF. Here the CDR3 DNA reads TGCAGCGTTGAATGGGGGGGAAGGGAAGCTTTCTTT.

This clone was seen once. This chain connects TRBV19 to TRBJ2-4, with D hard to call. This CDR3 has 13 residues. Germline-derived CDR1 and CDR2 are LNHDA and SQIVND (reference sequence). Trimming took 0 bases from V and 4 from J, leaving 4 bases between them. DNA of the CDR3: TGTGCCAGTAGTATAGATGAAAAAAACATTCAGTACTTC. This sequence encodes CASSIDEKNIQYF.

With regard to this clone: The same CDR3 is also encoded by other DNA sequences in this sample. The chain recombines TRBV6-5 with TRBJ2-7; D not resolved. The CDR3 is 11 amino acids. The V end lost 5 bases, the J end lost 3 bases, and 5 bases lay between the germline ends. Germline CDR1 and CDR2: MNHEY and SVGAGI. The CDR3 here is CASSDGYEQYF. CDR3 DNA sequence: TGTGCCAGCAGTGACGGCTACGAGCAGTACTTC.

This chain links TRBV4-1 with TRBJ2-1, with TRBD2 matching over 12 bases. The V gene's germline CDR1 is MGHRA and CDR2 YSYEKL. The length of the CDR3 is 15 residues. V lost 4 bases to trimming and J lost 6 bases; unmatched junction nucleotides: 4. The CDR3 DNA sequence: TGCGCCAGCAGCCGAGGACTAGCGGGATCCAATGAGCAGTTCTTC. This gives the protein CASSRGLAGSNEQFF.